This is a list of T cell receptor beta chains from one sample in a study of blood T cell repertoires in COVID-19. Sequenced by immunoSEQ multiplex PCR; TCRdb stores in-frame clones only, minus some. The table lists about 280,000 clones, just under 90% of them singletons. The specimen was PBMCs or T cells enriched from blood (not recorded which). Receptor source: a woman aged 55-70 years who had recovered from COVID-19. Each CDR3 is given with its conserved first and last residue. The order of the fields is CDR3 DNA, CDR3 protein, V gene, clone size, D gene, J gene. The D gene is left open where the match is weak. The listing skips clone size in some rows; elsewhere it reads once, few, many or a size class.

cdr3_nt: TGTGCCAGCAGTGACCGCCTTCTTCGGGGGACGACCGACACCATATATTTT; cdr3_aa: CASSDRLLRGTTDTIYF; v_call: TRBV6-1; clone_size: .; d_call: .; j_call: TRBJ1-3
cdr3_nt: TGTGCCAGCAGCCAAGGTATGGGAGGCGAGCAGTACTTC; cdr3_aa: CASSQGMGGEQYF; v_call: TRBV3-1/TRBV3-2; clone_size: .; d_call: .; j_call: TRBJ2-7
cdr3_nt: TGTGCCAGCACCTCTCAGGGTTTATATAGCAATCAGCCCCAGCATTTT; cdr3_aa: CASTSQGLYSNQPQHF; v_call: TRBV28; clone_size: .; d_call: .; j_call: TRBJ1-5
cdr3_nt: TGTGCCAGCAGTTACTCCTCTAGCGGGGGAGCGTACTTC; cdr3_aa: CASSYSSSGGAYF; v_call: TRBV6-5; clone_size: .; d_call: TRBD2; j_call: TRBJ2-7
cdr3_nt: TGTGCCTGGAGTGTCCGGTCGGCCAACGTCCTGACTTTC; cdr3_aa: CAWSVRSANVLTF; v_call: TRBV30; clone_size: .; d_call: .; j_call: TRBJ2-6
cdr3_nt: TGCAGTGCTAGTCGCAGGAAGAATGAGCAGTTCTTC; cdr3_aa: CSASRRKNEQFF; v_call: TRBV20-1; clone_size: .; d_call: .; j_call: TRBJ2-1
cdr3_nt: TGTGCCAGCAGCGCCGGGACTAGCGTATACAATGAGCAGTTCTTC; cdr3_aa: CASSAGTSVYNEQFF; v_call: TRBV7-3; clone_size: .; d_call: TRBD2; j_call: TRBJ2-1
cdr3_nt: TGCGCCAGCAGGGGACAGGGAAGCTCTGGAAACACCATATATTTT; cdr3_aa: CASRGQGSSGNTIYF; v_call: TRBV10-2; clone_size: .; d_call: TRBD1; j_call: TRBJ1-3
cdr3_nt: TGTGCCAGCAGCGTAAGTGGGACTAGCGGATACAATGAGCAGTTCTTC; cdr3_aa: CASSVSGTSGYNEQFF; v_call: TRBV9; clone_size: .; d_call: TRBD2; j_call: TRBJ2-1
cdr3_nt: TGTGCCAGCAGCCGACTCTTCATGGGCTACACCTTC; cdr3_aa: CASSRLFMGYTF; v_call: TRBV28; clone_size: .; d_call: .; j_call: TRBJ1-2
cdr3_nt: TGCGCCAGCAGCTTCGGGACAACAACTGGGGAAAAACTGTTTTTT; cdr3_aa: CASSFGTTTGEKLFF; v_call: TRBV5-1; clone_size: .; d_call: .; j_call: TRBJ1-4
cdr3_nt: TGTGCCAGCAGTGAAGAGACTATAAGGGAGACCCAGTACTTC; cdr3_aa: CASSEETIRETQYF; v_call: TRBV2; clone_size: .; d_call: .; j_call: TRBJ2-5
cdr3_nt: TGTGCCAGTAGTATCATCAGCGGGAGGGCCTACGAGCAGTACTTC; cdr3_aa: CASSIISGRAYEQYF; v_call: TRBV19; clone_size: .; d_call: TRBD2; j_call: TRBJ2-7
cdr3_nt: TGTGCCACCAGTGATCCTGGGGACAGGGTCCACGAGCAGTACTTC; cdr3_aa: CATSDPGDRVHEQYF; v_call: TRBV24-1; clone_size: .; d_call: TRBD1; j_call: TRBJ2-7
cdr3_nt: TGTGCCAGCAGTTGGGACAGGGGAAGTCAGCCCCAGCATTTT; cdr3_aa: CASSWDRGSQPQHF; v_call: TRBV28; clone_size: .; d_call: TRBD1; j_call: TRBJ1-5
cdr3_nt: TGTGCCAGCAGTGGGGACAGGGTAAGTCAGCCCCAGCATTTT; cdr3_aa: CASSGDRVSQPQHF; v_call: TRBV2; clone_size: .; d_call: TRBD1; j_call: TRBJ1-5
cdr3_nt: TGTGCCATCAGTGAGAGCGGGGGGGCTCAAGATACGCAGTATTTT; cdr3_aa: CAISESGGAQDTQYF; v_call: TRBV10-3; clone_size: .; d_call: TRBD2; j_call: TRBJ2-3
cdr3_nt: TGTGCCACGAAGGGGCCGAATCAGCCCCAGCATTTT; cdr3_aa: CATKGPNQPQHF; v_call: TRBV6-5; clone_size: .; d_call: .; j_call: TRBJ1-5
cdr3_nt: TGTGCCAGCACTACCCGGACAGGGGCTTTCTTT; cdr3_aa: CASTTRTGAFF; v_call: TRBV28; clone_size: .; d_call: TRBD1; j_call: TRBJ1-1
cdr3_nt: TGTGCCAGCCGTCCTCGGGGAAGCGGGAAAGGCAATGAGCAGTTCTTC; cdr3_aa: CASRPRGSGKGNEQFF; v_call: TRBV28; clone_size: .; d_call: TRBD2; j_call: TRBJ2-1
cdr3_nt: TGTGCCAGCAACTTTTTGACCGGGGAGCTGTTTTTT; cdr3_aa: CASNFLTGELFF; v_call: TRBV28; clone_size: .; d_call: .; j_call: TRBJ2-2
cdr3_nt: TGTGCCAGCAGTTTATTTTCGGGCGGACTCACTTTTTATGGCTACACCTTC; cdr3_aa: CASSLFSGGLTFYGYTF; v_call: TRBV28; clone_size: .; d_call: .; j_call: TRBJ1-2
cdr3_nt: TGTGCCAGCTTACGCGCAGGGACTTCTGGCACAGATACGCAGTATTTT; cdr3_aa: CASLRAGTSGTDTQYF; v_call: TRBV18; clone_size: .; d_call: .; j_call: TRBJ2-3
cdr3_nt: TGTGCCAGCAGCAATCAGGGGAGGGGTGAAAAACTGTTTTTT; cdr3_aa: CASSNQGRGEKLFF; v_call: TRBV9; clone_size: .; d_call: .; j_call: TRBJ1-4
cdr3_nt: TGTGCCAGCAGTAGGGGACAGGTGGATGGCTACACCTTC; cdr3_aa: CASSRGQVDGYTF; v_call: TRBV2; clone_size: .; d_call: TRBD1; j_call: TRBJ1-2
cdr3_nt: TGTGCCAGCAGGATGGACAAACCCTCCGAGCAGTACTTC; cdr3_aa: CASRMDKPSEQYF; v_call: TRBV2; clone_size: .; d_call: .; j_call: TRBJ2-7
cdr3_nt: TGTGCCAGCAGCTTCGGGGGGGCGCGGAGGACTTTCTTT; cdr3_aa: CASSFGGARRTFF; v_call: TRBV7-9; clone_size: .; d_call: .; j_call: TRBJ1-1
cdr3_nt: TGCGCCAGCAGCCGTACACAGGGGAATAACTATGGCTACACCTTC; cdr3_aa: CASSRTQGNNYGYTF; v_call: TRBV5-1; clone_size: .; d_call: TRBD1; j_call: TRBJ1-2
cdr3_nt: TGTGCTTCGGACAGGGATCTTTCCGAGCAGTACTTC; cdr3_aa: CASDRDLSEQYF; v_call: TRBV30; clone_size: .; d_call: TRBD1; j_call: TRBJ2-7
cdr3_nt: TGTGCCAGCAGCCTCTGGGGGGTGAACACTGAAGCTTTCTTT; cdr3_aa: CASSLWGVNTEAFF; v_call: TRBV7-3; clone_size: .; d_call: .; j_call: TRBJ1-1
cdr3_nt: TGTGCCAGCAGCCATGGGACTACCACGTCCGAGCAGTACTTC; cdr3_aa: CASSHGTTTSEQYF; v_call: TRBV14; clone_size: .; d_call: TRBD2; j_call: TRBJ2-7
cdr3_nt: TGTGCCAGCGTGCTCTACACAGGGGCGCAGGCATATGGCTACACCTTC; cdr3_aa: CASVLYTGAQAYGYTF; v_call: TRBV2; clone_size: .; d_call: TRBD1; j_call: TRBJ1-2
cdr3_nt: TGTGCCACCAGTGACGCAGGCCCAGAAAACATTCAGTACTTC; cdr3_aa: CATSDAGPENIQYF; v_call: TRBV24-1; clone_size: .; d_call: .; j_call: TRBJ2-4
cdr3_nt: TGTGCCAGCAGCTTCCGGGACAAGTCAACCGAGCAGTACTTC; cdr3_aa: CASSFRDKSTEQYF; v_call: TRBV7-9; clone_size: .; d_call: .; j_call: TRBJ2-7
cdr3_nt: TGTGCCAGCAGCAAAGGGGGTAGCGGCGGGAGGGTGGACAAAAACATTCAGTACTTC; cdr3_aa: CASSKGGSGGRVDKNIQYF; v_call: TRBV21-1; clone_size: few; d_call: .; j_call: TRBJ2-4
cdr3_nt: TGTGCCAGCAGTTTCGGGCCGGCAGGGTATGGCTACACCTTC; cdr3_aa: CASSFGPAGYGYTF; v_call: TRBV27; clone_size: .; d_call: .; j_call: TRBJ1-2
cdr3_nt: TGTGCCAGCAGCGCCCTCGGAGCGGGAGTTGCCGGGGAGCTGTTTTTT; cdr3_aa: CASSALGAGVAGELFF; v_call: TRBV9; clone_size: .; d_call: TRBD2; j_call: TRBJ2-2
cdr3_nt: TGTGCCAGCAACCATCCCGGGACAGGGGGCACTGGGGCCAACGTCCTGACTTTC; cdr3_aa: CASNHPGTGGTGANVLTF; v_call: TRBV7-8; clone_size: .; d_call: TRBD1; j_call: TRBJ2-6
cdr3_nt: TGTGCCACCAGTGACACTAGCGGGAGACGCAATGAGCAGTTCTTC; cdr3_aa: CATSDTSGRRNEQFF; v_call: TRBV24-1; clone_size: .; d_call: TRBD2; j_call: TRBJ2-1
cdr3_nt: TGTGCCAGCAGTGGTAGGACAGGTGGCACAGATACGCAGTATTTT; cdr3_aa: CASSGRTGGTDTQYF; v_call: TRBV2; clone_size: few; d_call: TRBD1; j_call: TRBJ2-3
cdr3_nt: TGTGCCAGCAGCTTACTAGCGGGAGTCGGGGTAGAGACCCAGTACTTC; cdr3_aa: CASSLLAGVGVETQYF; v_call: TRBV11-3; clone_size: .; d_call: TRBD2; j_call: TRBJ2-5
cdr3_nt: TGTGCCAGCAGTCCAGACGGGATGTACGAGCAGTACTTC; cdr3_aa: CASSPDGMYEQYF; v_call: TRBV3-1/TRBV3-2; clone_size: .; d_call: .; j_call: TRBJ2-7
cdr3_nt: TGTGCCAGCGCCCAAGGGGGCGGGGGAGAGACCCAGTACTTC; cdr3_aa: CASAQGGGGETQYF; v_call: TRBV7-9; clone_size: .; d_call: .; j_call: TRBJ2-5
cdr3_nt: TGTGCCAGCAGCCAAGAATTCGGGGGGGCCGGGGCCAACGTCCTGACTTTC; cdr3_aa: CASSQEFGGAGANVLTF; v_call: TRBV4-2; clone_size: .; d_call: TRBD2; j_call: TRBJ2-6
cdr3_nt: TGTGCCAGCAGTGAAATTGTGGGGGCCTATGGCTACACCTTC; cdr3_aa: CASSEIVGAYGYTF; v_call: TRBV2; clone_size: .; d_call: .; j_call: TRBJ1-2
cdr3_nt: TGCGCCAGCAGCTTAGTCCCCCGCGCTGAGGGCAAAAACATTCAGTACTTC; cdr3_aa: CASSLVPRAEGKNIQYF; v_call: TRBV5-1; clone_size: .; d_call: .; j_call: TRBJ2-4
cdr3_nt: TGTGCCAGCAGTTTATACGGGGGAGGCTACACCTTC; cdr3_aa: CASSLYGGGYTF; v_call: TRBV12-3/TRBV12-4; clone_size: .; d_call: .; j_call: TRBJ1-2
cdr3_nt: TGTGCCAGCAGCCGGGGGGAGACCCAGTACTTC; cdr3_aa: CASSRGETQYF; v_call: TRBV12-3/TRBV12-4; clone_size: .; d_call: .; j_call: TRBJ2-5